Below, 30 T cell receptor beta chains from the same sample are listed, as sequenced in a study of circulating and synovial CD4+ cells in juvenile arthritis. Repertoires were generated with immunoSEQ multiplex PCR, while TCRdb's copy carries only in-frame clones and drops some. The sample has 2,500 to 3,000 clones; roughly 91% are singletons. The sample comprised HLA-DR+ CD4+ T cells from blood. The subset was: circulating pathogenic-like lymphocytes, sorted as HLA-DR+CD14-CD3+CD4+CD25low/- blood T cells. These receptors all come from a human donor with juvenile idiopathic arthritis.

Only one count was recorded for this clone. V is TRBV9 and J is TRBJ2-3, with D tentatively TRBD2 (6 bases). V was pared by 3 bases and J by 13 bases, with 12 bases between. The V gene's germline CDR1 is SGDLS and CDR2 YYNGEE. This CDR3 comprises 11 residues. Written as DNA, the CDR3 is TGTGCCAGCAGCGCCGGGGGATCCGAGTATTTT. Protein product: CASSAGGSEYF.

The V and J genes are TRBV9 and TRBJ1-2, with a tentative D call TRBD1 (5 bases). Germline CDR1 and CDR2: SGDLS and YYNGEE. This CDR3 spans 15 amino acids. V was trimmed by 4 bases and J by 2 bases, leaving 15 bases between them. CDR3 residues: CASSPAGQLNYGYTF. Written as DNA, the CDR3 is TGTGCCAGCAGCCCGGCAGGGCAGCTCAACTATGGCTACACCTTC.

The V gene is TRBV2, the J gene TRBJ2-3, with D tentatively TRBD2 (6 bases). The CDR3 consists of 13 residues. The V and J ends lost 6 bases and 3 bases respectively, with 10 bases between them. Germline values: CDR1 SNHLY, CDR2 FYNNEI. CDR3 region: CASSRELTDTQYF. CDR3 bases: TGTGCCAGCAGCCGGGAGTTGACAGATACGCAGTATTTT.

V usage is TRBV6-5 and J usage is TRBJ2-3, with D possibly TRBD2 on 6 matching bases. This CDR3 region has 16 residues. Germline V gene lookup returns CDR1 MNHEY and CDR2 SVGAGI. The V end was cut by 0 bases, the J end by 3 bases, with 13 bases between. In DNA form, the CDR3 reads TGTGCCAGCAGTTACTCCCCGGGACTTACAACAGATACGCAGTATTTT. It encodes CASSYSPGLTTDTQYF.

The chain links TRBV18 to TRBJ2-1, with a possible D match to TRBD1 (5 bases). With 2 bases removed from V and 2 bases from J, the gap between germline ends came to 13 bases. The CDR3 is 16 residues long. The germline V gene encodes CDR1 KGHSH and CDR2 LQKENI. The CDR3 bases are TGTGCCAGCTCACCAAGACAGCCTTTTACCTACAATGAGCAGTTCTTC. It translates to CASSPRQPFTYNEQFF.

This chain uses TRBV11-1 with TRBJ2-1; TRBD2 agrees at 7 bases. The ends lost 4 bases at V and 4 bases at J; junction bases unmatched: 10. Germline V gene data show CDR1 as SGHAT and CDR2 as FQDESV (reference sequence). There are 16 residues in the CDR3. CDR3 DNA: TGTGCCAGCAGCTCTATGGGAGGGCGGGTATACAATGAGCAGTTCTTC. Its translation is CASSSMGGRVYNEQFF.

The V and J genes are TRBV5-1 and TRBJ2-3, with TRBD1 matching 8 bases. CDR1 and CDR2 (germline): SGHRS, YFSETQ. Unmatched junction bases numbered 14, after V lost 1 base and J lost 7 bases. This CDR3 region has 17 residues. CDR3 in DNA: TGCGCCAGCAGCTTGCACTCCTTAGCAGGGGGCTTGAATACGCAGTATTTT. Protein sequence: CASSLHSLAGGLNTQYF. The complete variable domain, with remaining parts taken from reference TRBV5-1 and TRBJ2-3, reads KAGVTQTPRYLIKTRGQQVTLSCSPISGHRSVSWYQQTPGQGLQFLFEYFSETQRNKGNFPGRFSGRQFSNSRSEMNVSTLELGDSALYLCASSLHSLAGGLNTQYFGPGTRLTVL.

The chain employs TRBV10-1 and TRBJ2-1; 8 positions agree with TRBD1. The length of the CDR3 is 16 residues. The V gene end was trimmed by 8 bases and the J gene end by 8 bases; junction bases not matched to a gene: 17. The germline gives CDR1 WNHNN, CDR2 SYGVQD (reference sequence). This CDR3 reads CASYNLGTGAFDEQFF. DNA for the CDR3: TGCGCCAGCTACAACCTAGGGACAGGTGCCTTCGATGAGCAGTTCTTC.

V usage is TRBV5-4 and J usage is TRBJ2-1; 7 positions match TRBD1. V was pared by 4 bases and J by 0 bases, with 16 bases of the junction left unmatched. This CDR3 has 19 residues. Looked up from germline, CDR1 is SGHNT and CDR2 is YYREEE (reference sequence). The CDR3 spells CASSRRGQAGRYSYNEQFF. Written as DNA, the CDR3 is TGTGCCAGCAGCCGGCGTGGACAGGCTGGTCGGTACTCCTACAATGAGCAGTTCTTC.

The CDR3 DNA follows: TGTGCCAGTACCGCCTTCAGGGAGACCCAGTACTTC. This gives the protein CASTAFRETQYF. V usage is TRBV2 and J usage is TRBJ2-5; no definite D call. The CDR3 is made up of 12 amino acids. V dropped 9 bases and J dropped 5 bases, with 13 bases sitting between them. Per the germline V gene, CDR1 is SNHLY and CDR2 is FYNNEI. The variable domain in full, completed from reference TRBV2 and TRBJ2-5, reads EPEVTQTPSHQVTQMGQEVILRCVPISNHLYFYWYRQILGQKVEFLVSFYNNEISEKSEIFDDQFSVERPDGSNFTLKIRSTKLEDSAMYFCASTAFRETQYFGPGTRLLVL.

J is TRBJ1-1 and V is TRBV10-3; 8 nucleotides align to TRBD1. The junction had 2 bases not matched to a gene; V was cut back by 1 base and J by 4 bases. CDR1 is ENHRY, CDR2 SYGVKD, per germline. CDR3 length equals 14 residues. DNA of the CDR3: TGTGCCATCAGTGAGTTGACAGGGGCCACTGAAGCTTTCTTT. The encoded protein is CAISELTGATEAFF.

V gene TRBV10-1 combines with J gene TRBJ2-5; D is possibly TRBD1 (6 bases). The DNA matches TRBJ2-7 better at its end, which makes the J call doubtful. This CDR3 comprises 13 residues. CDR1 is WNHNN, CDR2 SYGVQD, per germline (reference sequence). The CDR3 DNA reads TGCGCCAGCAGTGTAACAGGGTCCTACGAGCAGTACTTC. Translation gives CASSVTGSYEQYF.

In this sample, this clone turned up a few times. The chain uses TRBV19 and TRBJ2-7, with TRBD1 matching 8 bases. V trimming: 0 bases; J trimming: 3 bases; junction bases outside the gene matches: 4. Germline V gene data show CDR1 as LNHDA and CDR2 as SQIVND (reference sequence). The CDR3 length is 15 residues. As DNA, the CDR3 is TGTGCCAGTAGTATAGAGACAGGGGAGGACTACGAGCAGTACTTC. Translation: CASSIETGEDYEQYF.

V usage is TRBV30 and J usage is TRBJ2-7, with 7 bases lining up with TRBD1. Germline assignment: CDR1 GTSNPN and CDR2 SVGIG (reference sequence). V trimming: 1 base; J trimming: 2 bases; junction bases outside the gene matches: 11. The CDR3 consists of 16 residues. CDR3 in DNA: TGTGCCTGGAGTGACCTTGCCGGGACAGCAACCTACGAGCAGTACTTC. Translating it yields CAWSDLAGTATYEQYF.

V is TRBV4-1 and J is TRBJ1-1; 7 nucleotides align to TRBD1. In germline, CDR1 is MGHRA, CDR2 YSYEKL. CDR3 length: 15 residues. Trimming at V came to 4 bases and at J to 2 bases, leaving 7 bases not matched to a gene. In DNA form, the CDR3 reads TGCGCCAGCAGCCTCGAGGACAGGACTAACACTGAAGCTTTCTTT. This codes for CASSLEDRTNTEAFF.

The chain recombines TRBV5-1 with TRBJ2-3; 7 bases fit TRBD2. The CDR3 contains 15 residues. Germline V gene data show CDR1 as SGHRS and CDR2 as YFSETQ. The V gene end was trimmed by 6 bases and the J gene end by 0 bases; junction bases not matched to a gene: 7. Written as DNA, the CDR3 is TGCGCCAGCAACCAAGACGGGGGGAGCACAGATACGCAGTATTTT. It codes for CASNQDGGSTDTQYF.

The rearrangement joins TRBV7-2 to TRBJ2-2; D gene unclear. The CDR3 extends over 15 amino acids. V lost 0 bases and J 4 bases, leaving 9 bases between the germline ends. Germline values: CDR1 SGHTA, CDR2 FQGNSA. The CDR3 sequence is CASSLASRTTGELFF. The CDR3 DNA sequence: TGTGCCAGCAGCTTAGCCTCTAGAACCACCGGGGAGCTGTTTTTT.

V and J are TRBV30 and TRBJ2-1; D remains ambiguous. The CDR3 runs to 16 residues. Germline CDR1 reads GTSNPN; CDR2 reads SVGIG (reference sequence). Between the trimmed V and J ends, which lost 2 bases and 6 bases, there was a span of 20 bases. The CDR3 is CAWSRDSRSPPNEQFF. The CDR3 nucleotides are TGTGCCTGGAGTAGAGACTCAAGAAGTCCCCCCAATGAGCAGTTCTTC.

This clone was picked up a small number of times. The chain combines TRBV28 with TRBJ2-3; D is possibly TRBD2 (5 bases). Trimming took off 11 bases at V and 4 bases at J, with 13 bases between the two ends. The CDR3 runs to 12 residues. The germline gives CDR1 MDHEN, CDR2 SYDVKM. The CDR3 reads CAYLDGADTQYF. CDR3 coding DNA: TGTGCCTATCTAGACGGGGCAGATACGCAGTATTTT.

Regarding this clone: Likely a read error: the CDR3 ends without its conserved phenylalanine or tryptophan. The rearrangement links TRBV10-3 to TRBJ2-7, with TRBD1 matching 10 bases. Trimming took 2 bases from V and 6 from J; bases not matched to a gene: 16. The CDR3 covers 18 residues. The V gene's germline CDR1 is ENHRY and CDR2 SYGVKD. CDR3 bases: TGTGCCATCAGTGAGAATATGCTTCCCGGGACAGGGGATTCCGAGCAGTACGCC. Amino acid sequence: CAISENMLPGTGDSEQYA.

The rearrangement joins TRBV30 to TRBJ2-1, with 7 bases matching TRBD1. The V and J ends lost 8 bases and 5 bases, in that order; junction bases with no gene match: 9. CDR3 length: 13 amino acids. CDR1 and CDR2 (germline): GTSNPN, SVGIG (reference sequence). This chain's CDR3 is CALGTGAHNEQFF. The CDR3 DNA follows: TGTGCCCTGGGAACAGGGGCCCACAATGAGCAGTTCTTC.

The V and J genes are TRBV19 and TRBJ2-5; 9 positions match TRBD2. The CDR3 is 15 residues long. CDR1 is LNHDA and CDR2 is SQIVND in the germline V gene (reference sequence). Losses at the gene ends were 5 bases for V and 2 bases for J; bases not matched to a gene: 6. Here the CDR3 DNA reads TGTGCCAGTAGTCTTGTAGCGGGGGATCAAGAGACCCAGTACTTC. Residues: CASSLVAGDQETQYF.

The chain recombines TRBV5-1 with TRBJ1-2; D is undetermined. Trimming shortened V by 0 bases and J by 0 bases, and 6 bases separated the two germline ends. The CDR3 is made up of 14 amino acids. Germline CDR1 and CDR2: SGHRS and YFSETQ. DNA for the CDR3: TGCGCCAGCAGCTTGGACGGGGCTAACTATGGCTACACCTTC. This codes for CASSLDGANYGYTF. Combining the CDR3 with reference TRBV5-1 and TRBJ1-2 gives the whole variable domain KAGVTQTPRYLIKTRGQQVTLSCSPISGHRSVSWYQQTPGQGLQFLFEYFSETQRNKGNFPGRFSGRQFSNSRSEMNVSTLELGDSALYLCASSLDGANYGYTFGSGTRLTVV.

The chain joins TRBV18 to TRBJ1-1, with D perhaps matching TRBD1 (5 bases). The CDR3 sequence is 14 residues long. Germline V gene data show CDR1 as KGHSH and CDR2 as LQKENI. V lost 1 base to trimming and J lost 5 bases, with 11 bases between them. The CDR3 nucleotides are TGTGCCAGCTCACCACGGGGGGTGCGGACTGAAGCTTTCTTT. This translates into CASSPRGVRTEAFF.

This clone has just one count. The junction departs from germline at one end; a sequencing error may be responsible. This rearrangement joins TRBV29-1 to TRBJ2-5, with 8 positions matching TRBD1. The CDR3 has 13 residues. From germline, CDR1 is SQVTM and CDR2 ANQGSEA. This chain's CDR3 is CSVPDRAAQTQYF. For the CDR3, the DNA is TGTAGCGTTCCGGACAGGGCGGCGCAGACCCAGTACTTC.

The chain couples TRBV6-5 to TRBJ1-4; D not resolved. CDR1 MNHEY and CDR2 SVGAGI come from the germline V gene. The CDR3 spans 15 residues. The germline V and J ends were trimmed by 7 bases and 7 bases, with 19 bases remaining between them. The CDR3 loop reads CASKYGASGGEKLFF. The CDR3 DNA sequence: TGTGCCAGCAAGTACGGAGCGAGCGGTGGTGAAAAACTGTTTTTT.

This chain joins TRBV7-8 and TRBJ1-5; D is uncertain. The V gene's germline CDR1 is SGHVS and CDR2 FQNEAQ. The CDR3 loop spans 15 amino acids. Between the trimmed V and J ends, which lost 5 bases and 0 bases, there was a span of 11 bases. The CDR3 region has the DNA TGTGCCAGCAGCCAGAACGGGGATAGCAATCAGCCCCAGCATTTT. Encoded protein: CASSQNGDSNQPQHF.

The rearrangement uses TRBV10-2 and TRBJ1-2, with TRBD1 identical over 7 bases. CDR1 WSHSY and CDR2 SAAADI come from the germline V gene. CDR3 size: 14 residues. The trim removed 8 bases at V and 5 bases at J, leaving 11 bases unmatched. The CDR3 here is CASLGQATGYGYTF. CDR3 bases: TGCGCCAGCCTTGGACAGGCCACGGGGTATGGCTACACCTTC.

The chain has TRBV23-1 and TRBJ1-2, with a weak D call TRBD1 (5 bases). TRBV23-1 is an ORF, with its function uncertain. V dropped 4 bases and J dropped 2 bases, with 14 bases sitting between them. This CDR3 is built from 15 residues. The CDR3 loop reads CASSRLDSKNYGYTF. For the CDR3, the DNA is TGCGCCAGCAGTCGCTTAGACAGCAAAAACTATGGCTACACCTTC.

The rearrangement uses TRBV15 and TRBJ1-5; 10 nucleotides match TRBD1. V trimming: 8 bases; J trimming: 6 bases; junction bases outside the gene matches: 19. The CDR3 contains 18 residues. The V gene's germline CDR1 is LNHNV and CDR2 YYDKDF (reference sequence). CDR3 loop: CATERDRGGGVGSQPQHF. CDR3 nucleotide sequence: TGTGCCACCGAGAGGGACAGGGGTGGGGGTGTGGGAAGTCAGCCCCAGCATTTT.